A selection of T cell receptor beta chains follows, all from one sample in a study of T-cell reconstitution after alpha-beta-depleted transplantation in children. TCRdb re-called the PCR reads with MiXCR, one entry per CDR3 protein. The sample shows about 980,000 distinct CDR3 sequences, around 30% of them seen only once. The sequencing here drew on PBMCs, mostly from graft donor cells, taken 360 days after TCRalphabeta/CD19-depleted stem cell transplant. These receptors were obtained from a boy younger than two who had a stem cell transplant for SCID, so the T cells may come from the graft donor. Each CDR3 is given with its conserved first and last residue. The D gene is left open where the match is weak. For some rows the clone size is stated as once, few or many, or as a class when expanded; others skip it.

cdr3_nt: TGCGCCAGCAGCTCCGCTCCTCACTATGGCTACACCTTC; cdr3_aa: CASSSAPHYGYTF; d_call: .; clone_size: few; v_call: TRBV5-1; j_call: TRBJ1-2
cdr3_nt: TGTGCCACCAGCAGAGTACACCGCACAGATACGCAGTATTTT; cdr3_aa: CATSRVHRTDTQYF; d_call: .; clone_size: .; v_call: TRBV15; j_call: TRBJ2-3
cdr3_nt: TGTGCCAGCAGTTTTAAAGTAGGGGGTGGGGAGACCCAGTACTTC; cdr3_aa: CASSFKVGGGETQYF; d_call: .; clone_size: few; v_call: TRBV12-3/TRBV12-4; j_call: TRBJ2-5
cdr3_nt: TGCGCCAGCAGTGTACCTTCAAGGGGGGCCGTGGAGCTGGCCACCGGGGAGCTGTTTTTT; cdr3_aa: CASSVPSRGAVELATGELFF; d_call: .; clone_size: few; v_call: TRBV10-2; j_call: TRBJ2-2
cdr3_nt: TGTGCCAGCAGCCATGAGGCAGCCAGCTCTGGGGCCAACGTCCTGACTTTC; cdr3_aa: CASSHEAASSGANVLTF; d_call: .; clone_size: .; v_call: TRBV3-1; j_call: TRBJ2-6
cdr3_nt: TGCAGCGCAACCGACAGGGGATCGTACGAGCAGTACTTC; cdr3_aa: CSATDRGSYEQYF; d_call: TRBD1; clone_size: .; v_call: TRBV29-1; j_call: TRBJ2-7
cdr3_nt: TGTGCCAGCAGCTTAGTGGCGCGGGGGGTTTACAATGAGCAGTTCTTC; cdr3_aa: CASSLVARGVYNEQFF; d_call: TRBD2; clone_size: .; v_call: TRBV13; j_call: TRBJ2-1
cdr3_nt: TGTGCCAGCAGCCTGTGGCCCCAAGAGACCCAGTACTTC; cdr3_aa: CASSLWPQETQYF; d_call: .; clone_size: .; v_call: TRBV7-8; j_call: TRBJ2-5
cdr3_nt: TGTGCCAGCTCACCACCGACTAGCGCAGATACGCAGTATTTT; cdr3_aa: CASSPPTSADTQYF; d_call: TRBD2; clone_size: few; v_call: TRBV18; j_call: TRBJ2-3
cdr3_nt: TGTGCCAGCACCCGGACAGGGTGGACTGAAGCTTTCTTT; cdr3_aa: CASTRTGWTEAFF; d_call: TRBD1; clone_size: few; v_call: TRBV6-1; j_call: TRBJ1-1
cdr3_nt: TGTGCCAGCAGCTTAGCGCGGGGGGTGAGGAGCGAGCAGTACTTC; cdr3_aa: CASSLARGVRSEQYF; d_call: TRBD2; clone_size: once; v_call: TRBV7-2; j_call: TRBJ2-7
cdr3_nt: TGTGCCAGCAGCTCCGGGGACAGGCGGAACACTGAAGCTTTCTTT; cdr3_aa: CASSSGDRRNTEAFF; d_call: TRBD1; clone_size: few; v_call: TRBV3-1; j_call: TRBJ1-1
cdr3_nt: TGTGCCAGCAGCCAAGCGGGCGGTGCGAACACCGGGGAGCTGTTTTTT; cdr3_aa: CASSQAGGANTGELFF; d_call: .; clone_size: few; v_call: TRBV3-1; j_call: TRBJ2-2
cdr3_nt: TGTGCCAGCAGACCAAGAGGGGGACAGGGCTCCTACGAGCAGTACTTC; cdr3_aa: CASRPRGGQGSYEQYF; d_call: TRBD1; clone_size: .; v_call: TRBV7-8; j_call: TRBJ2-7
cdr3_nt: TGTGCCAGCAGCCAATGGATGGGGGCTAGCACAGATACGCAGTATTTT; cdr3_aa: CASSQWMGASTDTQYF; d_call: .; clone_size: few; v_call: TRBV3-1; j_call: TRBJ2-3
cdr3_nt: TGTGCCAGCAGCCCAAGACAGGGGGCGACCTATGGCTACACCTTC; cdr3_aa: CASSPRQGATYGYTF; d_call: TRBD1; clone_size: .; v_call: TRBV12-3/TRBV12-4; j_call: TRBJ1-2
cdr3_nt: TGTGCCAGCAGCTCCGGTGTGGGGGGATACGAGCAGTTCTTC; cdr3_aa: CASSSGVGGYEQFF; d_call: .; clone_size: few; v_call: TRBV7-8; j_call: TRBJ2-1
cdr3_nt: TGTGCCAGCAGTTACTCGGGGGCAGCAACTAATGAAAAACTGTTTTTT; cdr3_aa: CASSYSGAATNEKLFF; d_call: .; clone_size: .; v_call: TRBV6-5; j_call: TRBJ1-4
cdr3_nt: TGTGCCAGCAGATTCGGCAGCTCCTACGAGCAGTACTTC; cdr3_aa: CASRFGSSYEQYF; d_call: .; clone_size: .; v_call: TRBV28; j_call: TRBJ2-7
cdr3_nt: TGTGCCAGCAGGCAGACGGGGAGTAATGAAAAACTGTTTTTT; cdr3_aa: CASRQTGSNEKLFF; d_call: .; clone_size: few; v_call: TRBV5-6; j_call: TRBJ1-4
cdr3_nt: TGTGCCAGCAGTCAAGATATGGGGGAACGGGTCTACGAGCAGTACTTC; cdr3_aa: CASSQDMGERVYEQYF; d_call: .; clone_size: few; v_call: TRBV4-2; j_call: TRBJ2-7
cdr3_nt: TGCAGTGCTAGTTTTCCGCCCGCTAGCGGCGGCACAGATACGCAGTATTTT; cdr3_aa: CSASFPPASGGTDTQYF; d_call: TRBD2; clone_size: few; v_call: TRBV20-1; j_call: TRBJ2-3
cdr3_nt: TGTGCCACCCGGACAGGCTGGGAAACCGGGGAGCTGTTTTTT; cdr3_aa: CATRTGWETGELFF; d_call: TRBD1; clone_size: .; v_call: TRBV27; j_call: TRBJ2-2
cdr3_nt: TGTGCCAGCAGTTACTCGACGGGCAGCGCTTGGGACACTGAAGCTTTCTTT; cdr3_aa: CASSYSTGSAWDTEAFF; d_call: .; clone_size: .; v_call: TRBV6-2/TRBV6-3; j_call: TRBJ1-1
cdr3_nt: TGTGCCAGCAGCTTAGGCCAGGGGGATGGAAACACCATATATTTT; cdr3_aa: CASSLGQGDGNTIYF; d_call: TRBD1; clone_size: few; v_call: TRBV7-9; j_call: TRBJ1-3
cdr3_nt: TGTGCCAGCAGCGCCCGAGGGGGGACAGGGTTTTACGAGCAGTACTTC; cdr3_aa: CASSARGGTGFYEQYF; d_call: TRBD1; clone_size: once; v_call: TRBV7-9; j_call: TRBJ2-7
cdr3_nt: TGTGCCATCAGTGAGTCGAAGGGCATGAACACTGAAGCTTTCTTT; cdr3_aa: CAISESKGMNTEAFF; d_call: .; clone_size: few; v_call: TRBV10-3; j_call: TRBJ1-1
cdr3_nt: TGCGCCAGCAGCTTTGGACAGGCCTATGGCTACACCTTC; cdr3_aa: CASSFGQAYGYTF; d_call: TRBD1; clone_size: few; v_call: TRBV5-1; j_call: TRBJ1-2
cdr3_nt: TGTGCCAGCAGCCCCGATTATTGGGGCCTCTCTGGAAACACCATATATTTT; cdr3_aa: CASSPDYWGLSGNTIYF; d_call: .; clone_size: many; v_call: TRBV13; j_call: TRBJ1-3
cdr3_nt: TGTGCCAGCAGACCCCGACACGTCCGTTACCAAGAGACCCAGTACTTC; cdr3_aa: CASRPRHVRYQETQYF; d_call: .; clone_size: few; v_call: TRBV7-9; j_call: TRBJ2-5
cdr3_nt: TGCAGTGCAGCTACGACAGCGCACTACGAGCAGTACTTC; cdr3_aa: CSAATTAHYEQYF; d_call: .; clone_size: .; v_call: TRBV20-1; j_call: TRBJ2-7
cdr3_nt: TGTGCCAGCACCGTCACCGGGGAGCTGTTTTTT; cdr3_aa: CASTVTGELFF; d_call: .; clone_size: many; v_call: TRBV12-3/TRBV12-4; j_call: TRBJ2-2
cdr3_nt: TGTGCCAGCAGCCAAGAGAGACAGGGTTTTGGCTACGAGCAGTACTTC; cdr3_aa: CASSQERQGFGYEQYF; d_call: TRBD1; clone_size: many; v_call: TRBV4-2; j_call: TRBJ2-7
cdr3_nt: TGTGCCAGCCGTTCCACGATAGATACGCAGTATTTT; cdr3_aa: CASRSTIDTQYF; d_call: .; clone_size: .; v_call: TRBV5-6; j_call: TRBJ2-3
cdr3_nt: TGTGCCAGCAGTTTCCTGATCACTAGCCGGGGGGGTGAGCAGTTCTTC; cdr3_aa: CASSFLITSRGGEQFF; d_call: TRBD2; clone_size: .; v_call: TRBV12-3/TRBV12-4; j_call: TRBJ2-1
cdr3_nt: TGTGCCAGCAGACCCCCGGGACAGGGTATCCACGAGCAGTACTTC; cdr3_aa: CASRPPGQGIHEQYF; d_call: TRBD1; clone_size: .; v_call: TRBV12-3/TRBV12-4; j_call: TRBJ2-7
cdr3_nt: TGTGCCAGCAGTCCAGGGACAGGGGGCGTGTCAGAGACTGAAGCTTTCTTT; cdr3_aa: CASSPGTGGVSETEAFF; d_call: TRBD1; clone_size: once; v_call: TRBV12-3/TRBV12-4; j_call: TRBJ1-1
cdr3_nt: TGTGCCAGCAGCCATCCCGGGCGGGGGGGAAACATTCAGTACTTC; cdr3_aa: CASSHPGRGGNIQYF; d_call: TRBD2; clone_size: few; v_call: TRBV28; j_call: TRBJ2-4
cdr3_nt: TGTGCCATCAGTGAAGGGACAGGGGCGGGAGAGACCCAGTACTTC; cdr3_aa: CAISEGTGAGETQYF; d_call: TRBD1; clone_size: .; v_call: TRBV10-3; j_call: TRBJ2-5